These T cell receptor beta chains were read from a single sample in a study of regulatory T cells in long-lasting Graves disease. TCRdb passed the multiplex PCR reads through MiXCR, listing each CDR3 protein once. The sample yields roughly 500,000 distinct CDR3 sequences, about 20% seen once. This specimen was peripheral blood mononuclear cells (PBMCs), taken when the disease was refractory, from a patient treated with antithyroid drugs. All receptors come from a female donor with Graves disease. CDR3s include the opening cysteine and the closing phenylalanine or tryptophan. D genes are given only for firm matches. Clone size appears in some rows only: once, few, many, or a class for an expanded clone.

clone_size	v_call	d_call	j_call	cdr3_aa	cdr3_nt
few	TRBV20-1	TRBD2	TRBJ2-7	CSARPLRRAGTHEQYF	TGCAGTGCTAGACCCCTACGTCGAGCGGGAACGCACGAGCAGTACTTC
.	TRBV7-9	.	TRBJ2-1	CASSIGSYNEQFF	TGTGCCAGCAGCATAGGGAGCTACAATGAGCAGTTCTTC
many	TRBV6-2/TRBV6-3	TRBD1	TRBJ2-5	CASSYSQGIKETQYF	TGTGCCAGCAGTTACTCACAGGGGATAAAGGAGACCCAGTACTTC
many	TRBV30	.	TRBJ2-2	CAWSVFGTGELFF	TGTGCCTGGAGTGTTTTTGGCACCGGGGAGCTGTTTTTT
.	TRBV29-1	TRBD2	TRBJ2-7	CSTIAGGYEQYF	TGCAGCACCATAGCGGGAGGCTACGAGCAGTACTTC
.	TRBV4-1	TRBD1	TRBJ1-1	CASSGETGGITEAFF	TGCGCCAGCAGCGGTGAGACAGGGGGTATCACTGAAGCTTTCTTT
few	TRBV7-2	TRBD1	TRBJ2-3	CASSSRDSSTDTQYF	TGTGCCAGCAGCTCCCGGGACAGCAGCACAGATACGCAGTATTTT
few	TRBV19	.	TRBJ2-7	CATGAPVFPYEQYF	TGTGCCACCGGAGCTCCTGTCTTTCCCTACGAGCAGTACTTC
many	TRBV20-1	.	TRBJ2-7	CSAPWWEAPYEQYF	TGCAGTGCTCCCTGGTGGGAGGCTCCCTACGAGCAGTACTTC
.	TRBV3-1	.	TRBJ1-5	CASSQYAGIQPQHF	TGTGCCAGCAGCCAATATGCAGGAATACAGCCCCAGCATTTT
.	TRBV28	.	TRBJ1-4	CASQLYDEKLFF	TGTGCCAGCCAATTATACGATGAAAAACTGTTTTTT
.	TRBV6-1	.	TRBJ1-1	CASLIGTEAFF	TGTGCCAGCCTTATCGGGACTGAAGCTTTCTTT
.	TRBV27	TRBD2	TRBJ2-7	CASSIGTSLSEQYF	TGTGCCAGCAGTATAGGGACTAGCCTTTCCGAGCAGTACTTC
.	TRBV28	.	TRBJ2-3	CASLTTNLQYF	TGTGCCAGCCTAACCACTAACCTGCAGTATTTT
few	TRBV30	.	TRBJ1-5	CAWTKAGGKGAQHF	TGTGCCTGGACCAAAGCCGGGGGCAAAGGGGCCCAGCATTTT
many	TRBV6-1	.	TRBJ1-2	CASSGALDYGYTF	TGTGCCAGCTCAGGGGCCTTGGACTATGGCTACACCTTC
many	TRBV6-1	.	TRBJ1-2	CASRLGRLNYGYTF	TGTGCCAGCAGATTGGGACGGCTTAACTATGGCTACACCTTC
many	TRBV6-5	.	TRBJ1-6	CASSSTVPSYNSPLHF	TGTGCCAGCAGTTCGACGGTTCCCTCCTATAATTCACCCCTCCACTTT
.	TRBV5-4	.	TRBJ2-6	CASSLSIGKGGANVLTF	TGTGCCAGCAGCTTGTCAATCGGGAAGGGTGGGGCCAACGTCCTGACTTTC
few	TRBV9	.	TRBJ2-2	CASSGRDPNTGELFF	TGTGCCAGCAGCGGGAGGGACCCGAACACCGGGGAGCTGTTTTTT
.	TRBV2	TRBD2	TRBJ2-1	CASSLRAGENNEQFF	TGTGCCAGCAGTCTTAGGGCGGGAGAAAACAATGAGCAGTTCTTC
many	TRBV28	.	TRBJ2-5	CASSLNGWETQYF	TGTGCCAGCAGCCTAAATGGGTGGGAGACCCAGTACTTC
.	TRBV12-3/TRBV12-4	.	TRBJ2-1	CASSLAGQNYNEQFF	TGTGCCAGCAGTTTAGCGGGGCAGAATTACAATGAGCAGTTCTTC
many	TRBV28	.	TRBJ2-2	CASSVWTGELFF	TGTGCCAGCAGTGTCTGGACCGGGGAGCTGTTTTTT
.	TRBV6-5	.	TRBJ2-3	CASSSDRSTDTQYF	TGTGCCAGCAGTTCGGACAGATCTACAGATACGCAGTATTTT
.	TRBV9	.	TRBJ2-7	CASSALGDEQYF	TGTGCCAGCAGCGCGCTTGGGGATGAGCAGTACTTC
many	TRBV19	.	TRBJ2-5	CASSIVAEETQYF	TGTGCCAGTAGTATAGTAGCGGAAGAGACCCAGTACTTC
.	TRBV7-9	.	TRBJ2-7	CASMEGQGYEQYF	TGTGCCAGTATGGAGGGTCAGGGGTACGAGCAGTACTTC
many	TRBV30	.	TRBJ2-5	CAWAGTPLETQYF	TGTGCCTGGGCCGGGACTCCTCTCGAGACCCAGTACTTC
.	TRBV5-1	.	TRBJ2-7	CASSLDGPYYEQYF	TGCGCCAGCAGCTTGGATGGGCCCTACTACGAGCAGTACTTC
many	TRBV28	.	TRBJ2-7	CASSWTTYEQYF	TGTGCCAGCAGCTGGACTACCTACGAGCAGTACTTC
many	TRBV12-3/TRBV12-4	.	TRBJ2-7	CASSLGPTGYEQYF	TGTGCCAGCAGTTTAGGTCCAACCGGCTACGAGCAGTACTTC
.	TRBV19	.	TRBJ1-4	CASQDPSEKLFF	TGTGCCAGCCAGGACCCGAGCGAAAAACTGTTTTTT
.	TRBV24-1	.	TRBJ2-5	CATSDSGREETQYF	TGTGCCACCAGTGATTCAGGGCGGGAAGAGACCCAGTACTTC
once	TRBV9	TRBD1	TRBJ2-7	CASSVQGTGGSYEQYF	TGTGCCAGCAGCGTACAGGGGACAGGGGGCTCCTACGAGCAGTACTTC
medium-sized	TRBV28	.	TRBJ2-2	CASSSPGLALSGELFF	TGTGCCAGCAGCTCCCCTGGATTAGCTTTGTCCGGGGAGCTGTTTTTT
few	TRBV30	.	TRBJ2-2	CAWVDRSNTGELFF	TGTGCCTGGGTTGACAGATCGAACACCGGGGAGCTGTTTTTT
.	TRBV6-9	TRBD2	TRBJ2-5	CASSFNPGLARETQYF	TGTGCCAGCAGTTTTAACCCAGGACTAGCGCGAGAGACCCAGTACTTC
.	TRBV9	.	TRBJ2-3	CASSVGVGGPDTQYF	TGTGCCAGCAGCGTAGGTGTTGGGGGCCCAGATACGCAGTATTTT